The rows below give T cell receptor beta chains drawn from one sample of a study of OX40 agonist ivuxolimab in advanced cancers. Produced via immunoSEQ multiplex PCR; TCRdb's table is partial and in-frame only. The sample consists of approximately 64,000 clones, around 81% of them appearing once. Specimen: CD4+ or CD8+ T cells sorted from blood, collected in a trial of the OX40 agonist ivuxolimab. These receptor sequences come from an adult with an advanced solid tumor such as melanoma, head and neck, liver or kidney cancer. CDR3s include the opening cysteine and the closing phenylalanine or tryptophan. The D gene is left open where the match is weak. Expanded clones are given a class, and other clones once, few, many or no size at all.

j_gene | v_gene | abundance | d_gene | CDR3aa | CDR3nt
TRBJ1-2 | TRBV27 | . | . | CASSKRQEEGYTF | TGTGCCAGCAGTAAAAGACAGGAAGAAGGCTACACCTTC
TRBJ1-1 | TRBV5-6 | . | . | CASSSEDSLNTEAFF | TGTGCCAGCAGCTCGGAGGACAGCTTGAACACTGAAGCTTTCTTT
TRBJ2-7 | TRBV2 | . | . | CASSEGGGLYEQYF | TGTGCCAGCAGTGAAGGGGGGGGGCTCTACGAGCAGTACTTC
TRBJ2-3 | TRBV2 | . | TRBD2 | CASSIAGTTDTQYF | TGTGCCAGCAGTATAGCGGGGACGACAGATACGCAGTATTTT
TRBJ1-4 | TRBV5-6 | once | TRBD1 | CASSLRGQGREKLFF | TGTGCCAGCAGCTTGCGTGGACAGGGGCGAGAAAAACTGTTTTTT
TRBJ1-4 | TRBV28 | . | . | CASKPQRGRGIEKLFF | TGTGCCAGCAAACCCCAAAGGGGGAGGGGGATCGAAAAACTGTTTTTT
TRBJ2-2 | TRBV25-1 | . | . | CASSEGGMNTGELFF | TGTGCCAGCAGTGAAGGCGGGATGAACACCGGGGAGCTGTTTTTT
TRBJ2-3 | TRBV5-4 | once | TRBD1 | CASSNPRDQQGACTDTQYF | TGTGCCAGCAGCAACCCCCGAGACCAGCAGGGGGCCTGCACAGATACGCAGTATTTT
TRBJ2-7 | TRBV7-2 | few | . | CASSLNPGLSEQYF | TGTGCCAGCAGCTTAAATCCAGGGCTTAGCGAGCAGTACTTC
TRBJ2-7 | TRBV28 | . | . | CASNRRGRSYEQYF | TGTGCCAGCAACCGTCGGGGCAGGTCCTACGAGCAGTACTTC
TRBJ2-2 | TRBV5-4 | . | . | CASSKTQNTGELFF | TGTGCCAGCAGCAAAACACAGAACACCGGGGAGCTGTTTTTT
TRBJ2-2 | TRBV10-1 | few | . | CASSVVVGGELFF | TGCGCCAGCAGTGTTGTTGTTGGCGGGGAGCTGTTTTTT
TRBJ1-1 | TRBV29-1 | . | . | CSVGPRGGTEAFF | TGCAGCGTTGGACCTAGGGGGGGGACTGAAGCTTTCTTT
TRBJ2-3 | TRBV30 | . | TRBD1 | CASANRGEGTDTQYF | TGTGCCTCTGCCAACAGGGGCGAGGGCACAGATACGCAGTATTTT
TRBJ2-7 | TRBV6-1 | once | . | CASRDGEEQYF | TGTGCCAGCAGAGACGGGGAAGAGCAGTACTTC
TRBJ2-3 | TRBV5-1 | . | TRBD1 | CASSPGQGAGDTQYF | TGCGCCAGCAGCCCTGGACAGGGGGCGGGAGATACGCAGTATTTT
TRBJ1-5 | TRBV7-4 | . | . | CASSPSNQPQHF | TGTGCCAGCAGCCCGAGCAATCAGCCCCAGCATTTT
TRBJ2-7 | TRBV6-5 | once | . | CASSITGWGGQYF | TGTGCCAGCAGCATAACAGGGTGGGGGGGGCAGTACTTC
TRBJ2-7 | TRBV27 | . | . | CASSSRGRAYEQYF | TGTGCCAGCAGTTCCCGGGGACGCGCCTACGAGCAGTACTTC